The T cell receptor beta chain described here comes from a study of blood T cell repertoires in COVID-19. Turning to the study itself: Donors in the United States, Italy and Spain gave samples during acute or convalescent COVID-19. PBMCs, B-cell-depleted T cells, or T cells were the source of the cDNA or gDNA that made up the material.

Study processing details: Nucleated cell counts were estimated from reference gene primer amplification. Data came from immunoSEQ multiplex PCR; TCRdb stores just in-frame clones and leaves some out. V, J and clone size derive from that table, while D and trimming were established from the DNA sequence. The sample contains around 20,000 clones, 70% to 90% of which appear only once. This CDR3 contains 13 residues. Losses at the gene ends were 2 bases for V and 7 bases for J; bases not matched to a gene: 8. Germline CDR1 is GTSNPN and CDR2 is SVGIG (reference sequence). This TCR was recovered from a human donor in a cohort sampled during active COVID-19. The donor label of this sample is uncertain. Sample: peripheral blood. The genes are TRBV30 and TRBJ2-7, with 7 positions matching TRBD1. The CDR3 DNA reads TGTGCCTGGAGTCGAGGACAGGTCGAAGAGCAGTACTTC. Translation: CAWSRGQVEEQYF.